Below, 22 T cell receptor beta chains from the same sample are listed, as sequenced in a study of T-cell reconstitution after alpha-beta-depleted transplantation in children. TCRbeta library construction was performed incorporating unique molecular identifiers. A single record per CDR3 protein comes from TCRdb applying MiXCR to the PCR reads. The sample gives some 830,000 distinct CDR3 sequences, about 15% of which show up once; just under 5% is in the top ten. This specimen consisted of PBMCs, mostly from graft donor cells, obtained 360 days after TCRalphabeta/CD19-depleted stem cell transplant. Receptors were obtained from a male patient aged 5 to 17 who had a stem cell transplant for acute lymphoblastic leukemia, so the T cells may come from the graft donor.

The CDR3 is CASSPFPRRLNTEAFF. In DNA, the CDR3 is TGTGCCAGCAGCCCCTTCCCCCGACGTTTGAACACTGAAGCTTTCTTT. J is TRBJ1-1 and V is TRBV7-2, with D unclear. This CDR3 comprises 16 residues. The V gene's germline CDR1 is SGHTA and CDR2 FQGNSA. V was cut by 5 bases and J by 0 bases, with 16 bases left in between.

This clonotype was seen repeatedly, ten times or more. The chain carries TRBV11-2 and TRBJ1-2; a possible D gene is TRBD1 (5 bases). Germline V gives CDR1 SGHAT, CDR2 FQNNGV. The CDR3 is 14 amino acids. With 4 bases removed from V and 2 bases from J, the gap between germline ends came to 11 bases. The CDR3 nucleotides are TGTGCCAGCAGCTCACGGGGGATAAACTATGGCTACACCTTC. This gives the protein CASSSRGINYGYTF.

V is TRBV6-5 and J is TRBJ1-2, with D maybe TRBD1 (5 bases). Trimming removed 4 bases from V and 6 bases from J, with 18 bases in between. Germline CDR1 reads MNHEY; CDR2 reads SVGAGI. The CDR3 contains 15 residues. CDR3 residues: CASSSWRGTGNGYTF. The CDR3 DNA sequence: TGTGCCAGCAGTTCGTGGCGTGGGACGGGTAATGGCTACACCTTC.

V usage is TRBV27 and J usage is TRBJ2-7, with D possibly matching TRBD2 (6 bases). The ends were cut back, 4 bases at V and 5 bases at J, with 18 bases in the middle. Per germline, CDR1 MNHEY and CDR2 SMNVEV (reference sequence). CDR3 length: 15 residues. This chain's CDR3 is CASSSPTLEGHEQYF. The CDR3 DNA reads TGTGCCAGCAGTTCTCCGACGCTGGAGGGCCACGAGCAGTACTTC.

This chain joins TRBV6-1 and TRBJ2-1, with 10 bases lining up with TRBD1. J was trimmed by 8 bases and V by 5 bases; bases with no gene match: 6. The CDR3 consists of 14 residues. Germline V gene lookup returns CDR1 MNHNS and CDR2 SASEGT. The CDR3 DNA follows: TGTGCCAGCAGTCCCGGGACAGGGGAGCATGAGCAGTTCTTC. Translated: CASSPGTGEHEQFF.

This clonotype appeared many times. The CDR3 is CSVDSGGTNTGELFF. The CDR3 DNA is TGCAGCGTTGATTCGGGGGGAACGAACACCGGGGAGCTGTTTTTT. V and J are TRBV29-1 and TRBJ2-2, with TRBD2 matching over 7 bases. This CDR3 is built from 15 residues. Per the germline V gene, CDR1 is SQVTM and CDR2 is ANQGSEA. V was pared by 3 bases and J by 0 bases, with 4 bases of the junction left unmatched.

In this sample, this clonotype turned up a few times. This CDR3 is CSARGSPGEIADQYF. The CDR3 coding sequence is TGCAGTGCTAGAGGGTCCCCGGGGGAAATAGCGGATCAGTACTTC. The chain combines TRBV20-1 with TRBJ2-7; D may be TRBD2 (6 bases). Between the trimmed V and J ends, which lost 1 base and 10 bases, there was a span of 23 bases. CDR1 is DFQATT, CDR2 SNEGSKA, per germline (reference sequence). This CDR3 has 15 amino acids.

This clonotype was recorded a few times. V and J are TRBV20-1 and TRBJ1-4; D call uncertain. V lost 3 bases to trimming and J lost 10 bases, with 15 bases between them. The CDR3 is 13 amino acids. The germline gives CDR1 DFQATT, CDR2 SNEGSKA (reference sequence). CDR3 residues: CSARSSPWGKLFF. CDR3 sequence (DNA): TGCAGTGCTAGGAGTAGTCCTTGGGGAAAACTGTTTTTT.

This clonotype has more than one count but fewer than ten. The V gene is TRBV5-6, the J gene TRBJ2-4; D is uncertain. CDR1 and CDR2 from the germline V gene are SGHDT and YYEEEE. Trimming removed 5 bases from V and 4 bases from J, with 13 bases in between. CDR3 length: 14 amino acids. The CDR3 sequence: CASSFAPGKNIQYF. The DNA of the CDR3 is TGTGCCAGCAGTTTTGCCCCTGGGAAAAACATTCAGTACTTC.

This clonotype was recorded a few times. The gene calls are TRBV6-1 and TRBJ1-1; 9 bases fit TRBD1. CDR3 length: 15 amino acids. Per germline, CDR1 MNHNS and CDR2 SASEGT. Germline trimming cut 7 bases from V and 5 bases from J; bases unmatched to any gene: 11. DNA of the CDR3: TGTGCCAGCAACCTCGGGACAGGGAGGAGAACTGAAGCTTTCTTT. Translating gives CASNLGTGRRTEAFF.

This clonotype has at least ten counts. The V call is TRBV4-1, the J call TRBJ2-3; 11 positions match TRBD2. J was trimmed by 6 bases and V by 1 base; bases with no gene match: 9. The CDR3 is made up of 17 amino acids. Germline V CDR1 and CDR2: MGHRA, YSYEKL. The CDR3 protein is CASSQGELAGAEDTQYF. In DNA form, the CDR3 reads TGCGCCAGCAGCCAAGGGGAACTAGCGGGAGCGGAGGATACGCAGTATTTT.

The chain's CDR3 is CASSASISYEQYF. DNA of the CDR3: TGTGCCAGTAGTGCAAGTATCTCCTACGAGCAGTACTTC. The V call is TRBV19, the J call TRBJ2-7, with unresolved D. Trimming pared 5 bases from V and 0 bases from J, leaving 8 bases between. The germline V gene encodes CDR1 LNHDA and CDR2 SQIVND (reference sequence). The CDR3 covers 13 residues.

The rearrangement links TRBV7-9 to TRBJ1-5; D unresolved. V dropped 5 bases and J dropped 2 bases, with 13 bases sitting between them. Germline-derived CDR1 and CDR2 are SEHNR and FQNEAQ (reference sequence). This CDR3 comprises 15 residues. This CDR3 reads CASSPGPSRNQPQHF. The CDR3 coding sequence is TGTGCCAGCAGCCCCGGACCAAGTCGCAATCAGCCCCAGCATTTT.

A few counts support this clonotype. In DNA, the CDR3 is TGCAGCGTCCGGAGCCAATCAGCTAACTATGGCTACACCTTC. This translates into CSVRSQSANYGYTF. The J gene is TRBJ1-2, the V gene TRBV29-1, with D uncertain. Per the germline V gene, CDR1 is SQVTM and CDR2 is ANQGSEA. Trimming took off 6 bases at V and 0 bases at J, with 14 bases between the two ends. This CDR3 is built from 14 residues.

This clonotype came up many times. The gene calls are TRBV5-1 and TRBJ2-7; TRBD2 matches 7 bases. Germline lookup yields CDR1 SGHRS and CDR2 YFSETQ. The trim removed 1 base at V and 0 bases at J, leaving 7 bases unmatched. This CDR3 has 16 amino acids. The CDR3 DNA reads TGCGCCAGCAGCTTGTGGTCCGGCGGGAGCTCCTACGAGCAGTACTTC. Translation gives CASSLWSGGSSYEQYF.

As regards this clonotype: Compared with germline, one end of the junction differs, possibly owing to a read error. The gene calls are TRBV25-1 and TRBJ2-7; 7 bases fit TRBD1. The CDR3 is made up of 12 amino acids. The germline V gene has CDR1 MGHDK and CDR2 SYGVNS. CDR3 loop: CASSEDWTGPVF. As DNA, the CDR3 is TGTGCCAGCAGTGAGGACTGGACAGGTCCGGTTTTC.

The chain combines TRBV7-9 with TRBJ2-7, with D possibly being TRBD2 (6 bases). CDR1 and CDR2 (germline): SEHNR, FQNEAQ (reference sequence). The CDR3 is 14 residues long. The germline V and J ends were trimmed by 4 bases and 3 bases, with 13 bases remaining between them. CDR3 region: CASSSPGTHYEQYF. The DNA of the CDR3 is TGTGCCAGCAGCTCCCCCGGGACTCACTACGAGCAGTACTTC.

This clonotype has just a few counts. The chain is built from TRBV20-1 and TRBJ2-1; 14 nucleotides agree with TRBD2. Germline V gives CDR1 DFQATT, CDR2 SNEGSKA (reference sequence). CDR3 length: 14 amino acids. The CDR3 spells CRALGTSGRIRQFF. The CDR3 DNA follows: TGCAGGGCACTCGGGACTAGCGGGAGAATTCGGCAGTTCTTC.

This sequence joins TRBV11-2 and TRBJ2-1; 9 nucleotides line up with TRBD2. This CDR3 has 15 residues. V lost 4 bases and J lost 5; bases outside the gene matches: 6. CDR1 is SGHAT, CDR2 FQNNGV, per germline. CDR3 coding DNA: TGTGCCAGCAGCTCTCGACTAGCGGAGAACAATGAGCAGTTCTTC. This translates into CASSSRLAENNEQFF.

This rearrangement joins TRBV2 to TRBJ2-5; a possible D gene is TRBD1 (6 bases). Germline V gene data show CDR1 as SNHLY and CDR2 as FYNNEI. CDR3 length: 15 amino acids. V lost 7 bases and J 3 bases, leaving 18 bases between the germline ends. The CDR3 protein is CASTVGASSKETQYF. As DNA, the CDR3 is TGTGCCAGCACGGTGGGGGCTAGCTCCAAAGAGACCCAGTACTTC.

This chain links TRBV12-3 or TRBV12-4 with TRBJ2-1; 9 nucleotides align to TRBD1. The CDR3 spans 16 residues. The V and J ends lost 6 bases and 0 bases, in that order; junction bases with no gene match: 6. In nucleotides, the CDR3 is TGTGCCAGCAGGTGGGACAGGGCAGACTCCTACAATGAGCAGTTCTTC. Translation gives CASRWDRADSYNEQFF.

The chain employs TRBV20-1 and TRBJ2-4; no definite D call. The germline gives CDR1 DFQATT, CDR2 SNEGSKA (reference sequence). The CDR3 extends over 14 amino acids. Trimming pared 3 bases from V and 0 bases from J, leaving 9 bases between. The CDR3 region has the DNA TGCAGTGCTAGGCAACCACTAGCCAAAAACATTCAGTACTTC. Translated: CSARQPLAKNIQYF.